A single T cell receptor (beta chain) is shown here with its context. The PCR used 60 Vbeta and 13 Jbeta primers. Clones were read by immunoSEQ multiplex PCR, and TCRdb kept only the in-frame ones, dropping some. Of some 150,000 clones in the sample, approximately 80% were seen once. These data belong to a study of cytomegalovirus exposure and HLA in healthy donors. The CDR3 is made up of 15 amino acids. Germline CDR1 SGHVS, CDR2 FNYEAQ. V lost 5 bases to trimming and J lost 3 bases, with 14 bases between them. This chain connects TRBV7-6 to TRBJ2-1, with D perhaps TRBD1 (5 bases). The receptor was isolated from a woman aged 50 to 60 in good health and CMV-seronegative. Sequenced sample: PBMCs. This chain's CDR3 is CASSPKGEGYNEQFF. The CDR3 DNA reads TGTGCCAGCAGCCCTAAAGGGGAAGGCTACAATGAGCAGTTCTTC.